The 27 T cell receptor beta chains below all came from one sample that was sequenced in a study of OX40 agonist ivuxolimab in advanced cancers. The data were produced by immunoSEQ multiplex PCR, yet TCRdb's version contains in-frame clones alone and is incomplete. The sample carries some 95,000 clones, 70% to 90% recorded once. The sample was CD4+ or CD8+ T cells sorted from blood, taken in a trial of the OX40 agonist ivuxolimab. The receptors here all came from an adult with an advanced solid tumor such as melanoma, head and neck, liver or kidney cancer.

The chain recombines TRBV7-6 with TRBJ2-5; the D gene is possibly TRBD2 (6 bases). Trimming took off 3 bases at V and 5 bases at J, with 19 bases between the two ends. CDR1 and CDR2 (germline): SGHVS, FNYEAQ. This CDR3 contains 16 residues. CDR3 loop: CASSLLAGLDGETQYF. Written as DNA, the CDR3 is TGTGCCAGCAGCTTGTTGGCGGGGCTAGACGGGGAGACCCAGTACTTC.

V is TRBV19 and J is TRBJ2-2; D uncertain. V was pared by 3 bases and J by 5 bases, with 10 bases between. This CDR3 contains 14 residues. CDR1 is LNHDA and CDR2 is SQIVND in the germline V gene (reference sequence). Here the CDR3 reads CASSIPGATGELFF. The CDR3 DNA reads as TGTGCCAGTAGTATTCCTGGCGCAACCGGGGAGCTGTTTTTT.

The CDR3 DNA reads as TGTGCCAGCAGCTTAGGTTACAATGAGCAGTTCTTC. It yields the protein CASSLGYNEQFF. The gene calls are TRBV11-2 and TRBJ2-1; D is undetermined. Trimming left V 1 base short and J 4 bases short, with 2 bases between. The CDR3 has 12 amino acids. CDR1 is SGHAT, CDR2 FQNNGV, per germline.

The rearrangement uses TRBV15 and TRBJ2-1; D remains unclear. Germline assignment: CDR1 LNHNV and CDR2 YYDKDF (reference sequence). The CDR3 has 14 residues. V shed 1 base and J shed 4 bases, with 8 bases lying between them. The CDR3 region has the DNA TGTGCCACCAGCAGAGTATCTAGATACAATGAGCAGTTCTTC. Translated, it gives CATSRVSRYNEQFF.

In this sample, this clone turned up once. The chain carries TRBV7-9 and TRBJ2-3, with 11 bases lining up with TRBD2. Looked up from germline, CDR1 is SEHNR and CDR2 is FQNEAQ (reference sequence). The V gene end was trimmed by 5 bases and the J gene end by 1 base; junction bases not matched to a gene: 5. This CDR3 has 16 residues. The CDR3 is CASSQTSGTGTDTQYF. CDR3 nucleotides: TGTGCCAGCAGCCAGACTAGCGGGACTGGCACAGATACGCAGTATTTT.

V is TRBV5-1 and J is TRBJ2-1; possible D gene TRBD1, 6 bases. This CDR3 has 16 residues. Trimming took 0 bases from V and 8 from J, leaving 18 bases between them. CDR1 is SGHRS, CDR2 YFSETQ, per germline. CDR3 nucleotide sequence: TGCGCCAGCAGCTTGGGTTTCAGGGGCCCGTTTGATGAGCAGTTCTTC. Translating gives CASSLGFRGPFDEQFF.

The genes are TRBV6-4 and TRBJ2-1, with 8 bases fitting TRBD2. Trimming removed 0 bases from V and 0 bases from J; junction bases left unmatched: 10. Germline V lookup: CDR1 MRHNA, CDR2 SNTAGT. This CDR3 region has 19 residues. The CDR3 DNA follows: TGTGCCAGCAGTGACTCAGGCACTAGCGGAGGGGGCTCCTACAATGAGCAGTTCTTC. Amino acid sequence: CASSDSGTSGGGSYNEQFF.

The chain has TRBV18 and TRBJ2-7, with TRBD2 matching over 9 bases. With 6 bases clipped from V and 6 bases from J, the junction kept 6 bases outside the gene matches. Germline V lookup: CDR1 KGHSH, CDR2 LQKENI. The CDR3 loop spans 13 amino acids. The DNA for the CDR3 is TGTGCCAGCTCCGCGGGGGGGCCTGGCGAGCAGTACTTC. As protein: CASSAGGPGEQYF. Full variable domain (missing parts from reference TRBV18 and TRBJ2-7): NAGVMQNPRHLVRRRGQEARLRCSPMKGHSHVYWYRQLPEEGLKFMVYLQKENIIDESGMPKERFSAEFPKEGPSILRIQQVVRGDSAAYFCASSAGGPGEQYFGPGTRLTVT.

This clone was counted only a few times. The CDR3 coding sequence is TGTGCCAGCATGGGAAGGCGAGCCAAAAACATTCAGTACTTC. Translated, it gives CASMGRRAKNIQYF. This chain joins TRBV6-5 and TRBJ2-4, with D unclear. Trimming shortened V by 7 bases and J by 0 bases, and 10 bases separated the two germline ends. CDR1 is MNHEY, CDR2 SVGAGI, per germline. This CDR3 region has 14 residues.

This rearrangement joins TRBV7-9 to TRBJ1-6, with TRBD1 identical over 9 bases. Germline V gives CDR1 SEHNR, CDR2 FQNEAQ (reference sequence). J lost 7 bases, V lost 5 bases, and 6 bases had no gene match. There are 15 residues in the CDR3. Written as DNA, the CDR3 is TGTGCCAGCAGCCCGGTAGGACAGGGGAATTCACCCCTCCACTTT. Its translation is CASSPVGQGNSPLHF.

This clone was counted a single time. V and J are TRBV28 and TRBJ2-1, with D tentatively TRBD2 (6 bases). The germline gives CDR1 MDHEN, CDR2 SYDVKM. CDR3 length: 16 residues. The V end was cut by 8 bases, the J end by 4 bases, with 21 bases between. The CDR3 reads CASGLKGDSGYNEQFF. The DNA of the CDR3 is TGTGCCAGCGGACTAAAGGGTGATAGCGGATACAATGAGCAGTTCTTC.

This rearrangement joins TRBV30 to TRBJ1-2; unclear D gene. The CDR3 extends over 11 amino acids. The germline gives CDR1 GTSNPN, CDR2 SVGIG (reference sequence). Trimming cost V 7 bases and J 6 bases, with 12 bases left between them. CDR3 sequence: CASEGTDGYTF. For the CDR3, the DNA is TGTGCCTCCGAGGGAACGGATGGCTACACCTTC.

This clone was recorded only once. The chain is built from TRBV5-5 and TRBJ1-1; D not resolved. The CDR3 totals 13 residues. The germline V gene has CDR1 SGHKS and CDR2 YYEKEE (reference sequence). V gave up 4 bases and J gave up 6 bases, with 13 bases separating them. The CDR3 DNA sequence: TGTGCCAGCAGCCTCGAGATGGAGGCTGAAGCTTTCTTT. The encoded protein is CASSLEMEAEAFF.

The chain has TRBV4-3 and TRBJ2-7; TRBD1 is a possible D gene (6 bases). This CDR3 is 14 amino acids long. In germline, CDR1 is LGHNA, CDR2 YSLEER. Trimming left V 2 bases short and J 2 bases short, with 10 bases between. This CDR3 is CASSQRGQTYEQYF. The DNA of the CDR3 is TGCGCCAGCAGCCAACGTGGACAGACCTACGAGCAGTACTTC.

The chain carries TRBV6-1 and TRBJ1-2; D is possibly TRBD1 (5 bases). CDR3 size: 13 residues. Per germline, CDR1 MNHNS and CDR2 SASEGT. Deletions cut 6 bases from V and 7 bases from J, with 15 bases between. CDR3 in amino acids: CASSDPGGSGYTF. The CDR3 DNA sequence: TGTGCCAGCAGCGATCCGGGGGGATCTGGCTACACCTTC.

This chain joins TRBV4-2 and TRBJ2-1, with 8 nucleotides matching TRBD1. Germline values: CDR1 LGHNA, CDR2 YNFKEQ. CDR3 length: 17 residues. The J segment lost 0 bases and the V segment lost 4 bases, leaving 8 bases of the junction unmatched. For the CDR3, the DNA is TGTGCCAGCAGCCCTGTTATGGGACAGGTCTCCTACAATGAGCAGTTCTTC. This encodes CASSPVMGQVSYNEQFF.

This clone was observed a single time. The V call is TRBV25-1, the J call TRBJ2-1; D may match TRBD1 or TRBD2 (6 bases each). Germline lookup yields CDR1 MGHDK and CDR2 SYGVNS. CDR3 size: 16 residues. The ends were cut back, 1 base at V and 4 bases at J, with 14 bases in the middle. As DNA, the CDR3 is TGTGCCAGCAGTGAATCGAAGGGGGGAAGATACAATGAGCAGTTCTTC. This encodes CASSESKGGRYNEQFF.

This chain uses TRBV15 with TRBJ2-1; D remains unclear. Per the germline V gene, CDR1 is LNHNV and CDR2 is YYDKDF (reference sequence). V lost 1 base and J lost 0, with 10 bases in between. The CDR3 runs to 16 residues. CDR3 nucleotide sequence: TGTGCCACCAGCAGAGTCGACGCCAGCTCCTACAATGAGCAGTTCTTC. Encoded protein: CATSRVDASSYNEQFF.

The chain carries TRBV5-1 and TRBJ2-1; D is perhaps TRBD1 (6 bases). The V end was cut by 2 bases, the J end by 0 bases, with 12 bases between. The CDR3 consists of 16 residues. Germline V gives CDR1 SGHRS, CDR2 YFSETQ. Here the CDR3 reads CASSFSTGSSYNEQFF. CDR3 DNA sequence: TGCGCCAGCAGCTTCAGCACAGGGAGCTCCTACAATGAGCAGTTCTTC.

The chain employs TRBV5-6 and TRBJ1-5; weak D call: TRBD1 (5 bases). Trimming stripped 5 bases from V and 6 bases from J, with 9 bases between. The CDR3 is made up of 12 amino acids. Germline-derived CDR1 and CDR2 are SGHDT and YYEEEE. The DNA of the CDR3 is TGTGCCAGCAGGAGGGGAGGTCAGCCCCAGCATTTT. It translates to CASRRGGQPQHF. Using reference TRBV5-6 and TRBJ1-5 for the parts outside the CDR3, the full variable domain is DAGVTQSPTHLIKTRGQQVTLRCSPKSGHDTVSWYQQALGQGPQFIFQYYEEEERQRGNFPDRFSGHQFPNYSSELNVNALLLGDSALYLCASRRGGQPQHFGDGTRLSIL.

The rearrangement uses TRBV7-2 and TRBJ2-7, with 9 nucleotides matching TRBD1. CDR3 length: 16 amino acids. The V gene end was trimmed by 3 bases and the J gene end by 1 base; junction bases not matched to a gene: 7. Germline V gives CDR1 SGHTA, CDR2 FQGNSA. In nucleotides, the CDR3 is TGTGCCAGCAGCTTTACAGGGGGCTCCCTTTCCTACGAGCAGTACTTC. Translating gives CASSFTGGSLSYEQYF.

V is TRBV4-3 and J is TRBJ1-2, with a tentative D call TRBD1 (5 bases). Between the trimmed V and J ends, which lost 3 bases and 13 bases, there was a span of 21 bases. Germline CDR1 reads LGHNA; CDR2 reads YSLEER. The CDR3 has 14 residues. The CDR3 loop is CASSQQGGVWGSTF. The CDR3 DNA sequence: TGCGCCAGCAGCCAGCAGGGAGGGGTTTGGGGATCCACCTTC.

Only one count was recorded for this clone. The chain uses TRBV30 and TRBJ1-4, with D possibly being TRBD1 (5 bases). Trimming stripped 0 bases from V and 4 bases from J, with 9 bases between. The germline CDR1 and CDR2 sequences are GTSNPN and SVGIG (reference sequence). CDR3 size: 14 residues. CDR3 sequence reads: CAWSVWGINEKLFF. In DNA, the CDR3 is TGTGCCTGGAGTGTATGGGGGATTAATGAAAAACTGTTTTTT. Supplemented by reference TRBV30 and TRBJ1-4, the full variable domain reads SQTIHQWPATLVQPVGSPLSLECTVEGTSNPNLYWYRQAAGRGLQLLFYSVGIGQISSEVPQNLSASRPQDRQFILSSKKLLLSDSGFYLCAWSVWGINEKLFFGSGTQLSVL.

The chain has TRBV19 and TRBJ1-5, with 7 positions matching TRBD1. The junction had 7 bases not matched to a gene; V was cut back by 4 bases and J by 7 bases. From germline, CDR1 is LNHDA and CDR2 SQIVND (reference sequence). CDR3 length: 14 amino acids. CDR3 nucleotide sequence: TGTGCCAGTAGTAAAACAGGGGCGAGGCAGCCCCAGCATTTT. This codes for CASSKTGARQPQHF.

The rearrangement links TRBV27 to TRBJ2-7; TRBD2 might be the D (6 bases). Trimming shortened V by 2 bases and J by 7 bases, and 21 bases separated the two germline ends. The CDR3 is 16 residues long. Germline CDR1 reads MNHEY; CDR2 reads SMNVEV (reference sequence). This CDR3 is CASSLMSASGVYEQYF. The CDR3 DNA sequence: TGTGCCAGCAGTTTAATGTCGGCGTCGGGGGTTTATGAGCAGTACTTC.

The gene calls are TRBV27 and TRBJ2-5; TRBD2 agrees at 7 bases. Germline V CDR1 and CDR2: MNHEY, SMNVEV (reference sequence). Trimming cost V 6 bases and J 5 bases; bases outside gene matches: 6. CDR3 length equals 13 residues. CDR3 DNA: TGTGCCAGCAGCTGGGGGGGTCGGGAGACCCAGTACTTC. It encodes CASSWGGRETQYF.

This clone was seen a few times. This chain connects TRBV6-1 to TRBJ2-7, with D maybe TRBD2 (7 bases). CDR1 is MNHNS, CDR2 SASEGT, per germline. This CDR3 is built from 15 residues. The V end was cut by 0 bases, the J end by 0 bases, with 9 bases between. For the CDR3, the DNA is TGTGCCAGCAGTGAAGCAGGGGGGGGCTCCTACGAGCAGTACTTC. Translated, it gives CASSEAGGGSYEQYF.